Reported below is one TCR beta chain. Its specificity is not known. This record belongs to a study of identical twins. Whole-study findings and limits: Researchers reported excess low generation probability among twin-shared out-of-frame alpha sequences.

V gave up 1 base and J gave up 1 base, with 7 bases separating them. The CDR3 totals 13 residues. Germline loops: CDR1 DFQATT, CDR2 SNEGSKA (reference sequence). TCRdb itself ran the 5' RACE reads through MiXCR, one entry per CDR3 protein. The sample yields about 340,000 distinct CDR3 sequences, approximately 8.8% seen once. The TCR comes from a woman aged 50 to 65 in good health. Material: naive T cells sorted from blood. The chain links TRBV20-1 to TRBJ1-1; D is undetermined. The CDR3 is CSARVRPNTEAFF. CDR3 nucleotide sequence: TGCAGTGCTAGAGTAAGACCGAACACTGAAGCTTTCTTT.